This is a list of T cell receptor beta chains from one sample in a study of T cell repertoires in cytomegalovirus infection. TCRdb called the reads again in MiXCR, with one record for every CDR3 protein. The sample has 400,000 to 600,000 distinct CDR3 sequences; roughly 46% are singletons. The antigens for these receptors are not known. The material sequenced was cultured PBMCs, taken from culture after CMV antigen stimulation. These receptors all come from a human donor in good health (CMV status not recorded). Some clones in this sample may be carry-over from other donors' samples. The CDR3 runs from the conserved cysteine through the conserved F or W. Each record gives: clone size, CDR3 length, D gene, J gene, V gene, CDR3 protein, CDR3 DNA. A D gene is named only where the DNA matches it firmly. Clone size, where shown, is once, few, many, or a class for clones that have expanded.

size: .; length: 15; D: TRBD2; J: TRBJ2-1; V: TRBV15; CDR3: CATSRVLAGGNEQFF; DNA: TGTGCCACCAGCAGAGTACTAGCGGGGGGCAATGAGCAGTTCTTC
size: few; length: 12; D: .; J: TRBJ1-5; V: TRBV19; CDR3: CASNRENQPQHF; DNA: TGTGCCAGTAATAGGGAAAATCAGCCCCAGCATTTT
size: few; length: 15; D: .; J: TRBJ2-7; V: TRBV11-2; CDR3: CASSLGGDTAYEQYF; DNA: TGTGCCAGCAGCTTAGGTGGGGACACCGCCTACGAGCAGTACTTC
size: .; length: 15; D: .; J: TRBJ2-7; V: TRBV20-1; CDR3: CSAPLGGHNSWEQYF; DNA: TGCAGTGCGCCCCTAGGGGGACATAACTCGTGGGAGCAGTACTTC
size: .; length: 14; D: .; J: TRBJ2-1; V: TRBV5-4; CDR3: CASRQADHYNEQFF; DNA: TGTGCCAGCAGACAGGCTGATCACTACAATGAGCAGTTCTTC
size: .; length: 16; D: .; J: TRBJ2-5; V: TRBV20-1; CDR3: CSARGVGPLSWETQYF; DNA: TGCAGTGCTAGAGGGGTGGGGCCCCTCTCTTGGGAGACCCAGTACTTC
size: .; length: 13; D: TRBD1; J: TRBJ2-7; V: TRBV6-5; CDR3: CASSVGQGNEQYF; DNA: TGTGCCAGCAGTGTAGGACAGGGGAACGAGCAGTACTTC
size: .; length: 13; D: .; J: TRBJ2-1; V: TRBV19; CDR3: CASTVPGSPEQFF; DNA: TGTGCCAGTACCGTCCCGGGCAGCCCTGAGCAGTTCTTC
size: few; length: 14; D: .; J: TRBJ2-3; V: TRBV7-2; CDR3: CASSPDSLTDTQYF; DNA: TGTGCCAGCAGCCCGGACTCGCTGACAGATACGCAGTATTTT
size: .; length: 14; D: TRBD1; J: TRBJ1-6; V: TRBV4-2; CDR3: CASSQTGVNSPIHF; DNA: TGTGCCAGCAGCCAGACAGGGGTTAATTCACCCATCCACTTT
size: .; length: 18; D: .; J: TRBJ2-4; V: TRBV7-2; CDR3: CASSRDTGPPIAKNIQYF; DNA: TGTGCCAGCAGCCGGGACACGGGACCCCCGATAGCCAAAAACATTCAGTACTTC
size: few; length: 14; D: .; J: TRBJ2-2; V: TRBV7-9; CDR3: CASGTKVDPGELFF; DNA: TGTGCCAGCGGGACAAAGGTTGATCCCGGGGAGCTGTTTTTT
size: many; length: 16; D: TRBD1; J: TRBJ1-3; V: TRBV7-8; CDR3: CASSLAQGASGNTIYF; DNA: TGTGCCAGCAGCTTAGCGCAGGGGGCGTCTGGAAACACCATATATTTT
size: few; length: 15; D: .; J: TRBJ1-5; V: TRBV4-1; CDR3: CASSQVWMGNQPQHF; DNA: TGCGCCAGCAGCCAAGTCTGGATGGGCAATCAGCCCCAGCATTTT
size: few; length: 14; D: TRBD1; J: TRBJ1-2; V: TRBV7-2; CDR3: CASSLKDRGYGYTF; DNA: TGTGCCAGCAGCTTGAAGGACAGGGGCTATGGCTACACCTTC
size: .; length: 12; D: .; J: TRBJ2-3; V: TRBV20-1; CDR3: CSAGTVGDTQYF; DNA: TGCAGTGCTGGAACCGTAGGAGATACGCAGTATTTT
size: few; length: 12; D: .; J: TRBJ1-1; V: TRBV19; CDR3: CASSITGTEAFF; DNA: TGTGCCAGTAGTATTACGGGAACTGAAGCTTTCTTT
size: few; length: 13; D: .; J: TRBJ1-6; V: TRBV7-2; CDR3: CASREGGTEALHF; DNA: TGTGCCAGCAGAGAGGGGGGGACTGAGGCCCTCCACTTT
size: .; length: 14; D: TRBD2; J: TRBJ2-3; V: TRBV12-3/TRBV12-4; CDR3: CASTPWRGGRAQYF; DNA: TGTGCCAGCACCCCCTGGCGGGGGGGAAGGGCGCAGTATTTT
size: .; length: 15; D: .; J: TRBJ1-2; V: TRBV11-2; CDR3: CASTARELANYGYTF; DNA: TGTGCCAGCACGGCACGGGAGTTAGCTAACTATGGCTACACCTTC
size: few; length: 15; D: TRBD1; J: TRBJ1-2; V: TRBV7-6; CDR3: CASSLWDRANYGYTF; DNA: TGTGCCAGCAGCTTATGGGACAGAGCTAACTATGGCTACACCTTC
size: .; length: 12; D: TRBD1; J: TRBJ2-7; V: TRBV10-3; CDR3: CANGDRTYEQYF; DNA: TGTGCCAACGGGGACAGAACCTACGAGCAGTACTTC
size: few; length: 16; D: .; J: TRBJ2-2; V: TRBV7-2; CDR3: CASSFKRIENTGELFF; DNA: TGTGCCAGCAGCTTTAAGAGAATCGAGAACACCGGGGAGCTGTTTTTT